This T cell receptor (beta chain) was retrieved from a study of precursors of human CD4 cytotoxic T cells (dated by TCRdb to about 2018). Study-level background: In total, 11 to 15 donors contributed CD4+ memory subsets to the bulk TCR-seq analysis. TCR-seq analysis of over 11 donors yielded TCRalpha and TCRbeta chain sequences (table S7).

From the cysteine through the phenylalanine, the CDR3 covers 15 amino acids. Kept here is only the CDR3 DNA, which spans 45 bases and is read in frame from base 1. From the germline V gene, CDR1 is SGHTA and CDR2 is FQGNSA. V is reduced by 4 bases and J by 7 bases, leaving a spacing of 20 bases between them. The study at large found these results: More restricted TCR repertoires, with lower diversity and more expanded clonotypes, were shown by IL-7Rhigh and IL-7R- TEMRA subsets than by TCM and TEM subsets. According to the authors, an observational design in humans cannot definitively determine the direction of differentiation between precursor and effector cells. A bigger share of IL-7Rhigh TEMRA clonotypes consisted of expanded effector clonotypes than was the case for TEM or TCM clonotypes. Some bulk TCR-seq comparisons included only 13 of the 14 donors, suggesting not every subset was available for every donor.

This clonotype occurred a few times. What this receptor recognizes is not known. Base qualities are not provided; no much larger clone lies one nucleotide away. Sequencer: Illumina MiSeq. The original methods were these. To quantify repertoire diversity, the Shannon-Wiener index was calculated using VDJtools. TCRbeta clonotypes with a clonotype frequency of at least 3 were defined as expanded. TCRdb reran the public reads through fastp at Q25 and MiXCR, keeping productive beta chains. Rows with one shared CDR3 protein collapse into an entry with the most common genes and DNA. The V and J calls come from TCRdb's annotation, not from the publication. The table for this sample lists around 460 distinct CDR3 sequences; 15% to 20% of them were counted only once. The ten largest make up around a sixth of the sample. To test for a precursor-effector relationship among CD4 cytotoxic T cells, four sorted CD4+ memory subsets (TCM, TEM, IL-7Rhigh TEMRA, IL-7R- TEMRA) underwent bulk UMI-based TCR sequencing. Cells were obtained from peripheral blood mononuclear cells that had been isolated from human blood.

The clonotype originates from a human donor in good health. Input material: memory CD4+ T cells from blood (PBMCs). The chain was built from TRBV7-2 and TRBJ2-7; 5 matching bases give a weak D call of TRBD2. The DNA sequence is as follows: TGTGCCAGCAGCTCCTCGGGGTTAGCCGCTACGGAGCAGTACTTC. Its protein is CASSSSGLAATEQYF.